These 2 T cell receptor beta chains originate from one sample sequenced in a study of cytomegalovirus exposure and HLA in healthy donors. Researchers ran the PCR with 60 Vbeta and 13 Jbeta primers. TCRdb keeps only in-frame clones here, not all; method: immunoSEQ multiplex PCR. This table lists about 170,000 clones. Sequences were obtained from PBMCs. Every receptor here comes from a woman aged 18-30 years in good health and CMV-seropositive.

This chain uses TRBV27 with TRBJ2-7, with D tentatively TRBD2 (6 bases). CDR3 length equals 13 residues. Trimming took off 2 bases at V and 7 bases at J, with 12 bases between the two ends. The germline CDR1 and CDR2 sequences are MNHEY and SMNVEV (reference sequence). CDR3: CASSLVSAGEQYF. CDR3 nucleotides: TGTGCCAGCAGTTTAGTCTCGGCGGGGGAGCAGTACTTC.

In the case of this clone: Other nucleotide sequences in the sample specify the same CDR3. The chain recombines TRBV6-6 with TRBJ1-2; unclear D gene. The germline V gene has CDR1 MNHNY and CDR2 SVGAGI (reference sequence). The CDR3 is 13 residues long. The V end was cut by 0 bases, the J end by 8 bases, with 10 bases between. The CDR3 nucleotides are TGTGCCAGCAGTTACTCGGAAGCGGGAGGCTACACCTTC. Translating it yields CASSYSEAGGYTF.